These 13 T cell receptor beta chains originate from one sample sequenced in a study of early T cells in non-severe SARS-CoV-2 infection. TCRdb reanalysed the 5' RACE reads using MiXCR and keeps one entry per CDR3 protein. The sample yields approximately 50,000 distinct CDR3 sequences, about a tenth seen once. Sequencing was performed on whole blood. These receptor sequences come from an adult who was a healthcare worker with PCR-confirmed SARS-CoV-2 infection or an uninfected control (not recorded which).

This sequence joins TRBV28 and TRBJ2-3; D is possibly TRBD1 or TRBD2 (5 bases each). The germline V gene encodes CDR1 MDHEN and CDR2 SYDVKM. The CDR3 runs 13 residues. Between the trimmed V and J ends, which lost 10 bases and 2 bases, there was a span of 13 bases. CDR3 sequence reads: CAIDSGATDTQYF. CDR3 coding DNA: TGTGCCATCGACAGCGGAGCCACAGATACGCAGTATTTT.

This chain joins TRBV28 and TRBJ2-4, with D possibly matching TRBD1 (6 bases). Trimming left V 10 bases short and J 4 bases short, with 17 bases between. Germline CDR1 and CDR2: MDHEN and SYDVKM. The CDR3 contains 14 residues. CDR3 bases: TGTGCCACCGCAGGGGCCACAGGGAAAAACATTCAGTACTTC. Protein: CATAGATGKNIQYF. The full variable domain, its missing parts supplied by reference TRBV28 and TRBJ2-4, is DVKVTQSSRYLVKRTGEKVFLECVQDMDHENMFWYRQDPGLGLRLIYFSYDVKMKEKGDIPEGYSVSREKKERFSLILESASTNQTSMYLCATAGATGKNIQYFGAGTRLSVL.

This clonotype has a count of ten or more. J is TRBJ2-5 and V is TRBV7-2; the D is unclear. This CDR3 is 13 amino acids long. CDR1 and CDR2 (germline): SGHTA, FQGNSA. Trimming removed 3 bases from V and 5 bases from J, with 10 bases in between. The CDR3, as DNA: TGTGCCAGCAGCTTTGGTGGGCGGGAGACCCAGTACTTC. It translates to CASSFGGRETQYF.

The table lists this clonotype with many counts. This chain connects TRBV6-1 to TRBJ1-2; 10 positions agree with TRBD1. Germline loops: CDR1 MNHNS, CDR2 SASEGT. The CDR3 is 12 amino acids. Unmatched junction bases numbered 7, after V lost 10 bases and J lost 8 bases. The chain's CDR3 is CANDRDRGGYTF. The CDR3 bases are TGTGCCAATGACCGGGACAGGGGCGGCTACACCTTC.

The chain employs TRBV21-1 and TRBJ2-7; TRBD2, the table's D call, lacks a check against the DNA. TRBV21-1 is listed as a pseudogene. The CDR3 contains 17 residues. CDR3 bases: TGTGCCAGCAGCAAAGCCCTCCCCGACAGTTTCACCCACGAGCAGTACTTC. Its translation is CASSKALPDSFTHEQYF.

This clonotype was observed many times. The chain employs TRBV7-8 and TRBJ2-5, with D tentatively TRBD1 (6 bases). V shed 6 bases and J shed 2 bases, with 19 bases lying between them. CDR3 length: 16 residues. Germline V gene sequence: CDR1 SGHVS, CDR2 FQNEAQ. The CDR3 region is CASRDRGWQGQETQYF. As DNA, the CDR3 is TGTGCCAGCAGGGACCGGGGCTGGCAGGGGCAAGAGACCCAGTACTTC. The whole variable domain, filled in from reference TRBV7-8 and TRBJ2-5, reads GAGVSQSPRYKVAKRGQDVALRCDPISGHVSLFWYQQALGQGPEFLTYFQNEAQLDKSGLPSDRFFAERPEGSVSTLKIQRTQQEDSAVYLCASRDRGWQGQETQYFGPGTRLLVL.

In its sample, this clonotype was seen many times. The chain uses TRBV12-3 or TRBV12-4 and TRBJ1-2; the D gene is possibly TRBD1 (5 bases). The CDR3 is 11 amino acids. V lost 6 bases, J lost 5 bases, and 7 bases lay in between. Here the CDR3 DNA reads TGTGCCAGCAGCCGGGGGTATGGCTACACCTTC. Translated: CASSRGYGYTF.

This clonotype was observed many times. V usage is TRBV6-5 and J usage is TRBJ1-2; D not resolved. The V and J ends lost 3 bases and 3 bases respectively, with 17 bases between them. In germline, CDR1 is MNHEY, CDR2 SVGAGI. The CDR3 loop spans 16 amino acids. This chain's CDR3 is CASSYQPGRTYYGYTF. CDR3 nucleotides: TGTGCCAGCAGTTATCAACCTGGACGGACTTACTATGGCTACACCTTC.

This clonotype was counted only a few times. V is TRBV5-1 and J is TRBJ2-7; 12 bases agree with TRBD2. With V trimmed by 2 bases and J by 7 bases, 10 bases remained unmatched. The CDR3 loop spans 16 amino acids. The germline CDR1 and CDR2 sequences are SGHRS and YFSETQ. The CDR3 is CASSFNSGLAGGEQYF. The CDR3 coding sequence is TGCGCCAGCAGCTTCAATTCGGGACTAGCGGGCGGGGAGCAGTACTTC. Full variable domain (outside the CDR3, taken from reference TRBV5-1 and TRBJ2-7): KAGVTQTPRYLIKTRGQQVTLSCSPISGHRSVSWYQQTPGQGLQFLFEYFSETQRNKGNFPGRFSGRQFSNSRSEMNVSTLELGDSALYLCASSFNSGLAGGEQYFGPGTRLTVT.

This clonotype was seen many times. CDR3 sequence (DNA): TGTGCCAGCAGGCGTCCCGTCGGACTAGCGGGAGGGCCCATTGTATCAAGGGATACGCAGTATTTT. This encodes CASRRPVGLAGGPIVSRDTQYF. This chain joins TRBV28 and TRBJ2-3; TRBD2 matches at 15 bases. Germline V CDR1 and CDR2: MDHEN, SYDVKM. The CDR3 is made up of 22 amino acids. V shed 6 bases, J shed 6 bases, and the junction held 25 bases outside the gene matches.

This clonotype was observed a few times. The chain recombines TRBV2 with TRBJ1-1, with 9 bases matching TRBD1. J lost 4 bases, V lost 2 bases, and 11 bases had no gene match. The CDR3 has 17 amino acids. Germline lookup yields CDR1 SNHLY and CDR2 FYNNEI. The CDR3 nucleotides read TGTGCCAGCAGTGAAAAGGTCGGGACAGGGATTGGCACTGAAGCTTTCTTT. Amino acids: CASSEKVGTGIGTEAFF. The variable domain in full, completed from reference TRBV2 and TRBJ1-1, reads EPEVTQTPSHQVTQMGQEVILRCVPISNHLYFYWYRQILGQKVEFLVSFYNNEISEKSEIFDDQFSVERPDGSNFTLKIRSTKLEDSAMYFCASSEKVGTGIGTEAFFGQGTRLTVV.

In the case of this clonotype: The junction does not match germline at one end; this may be a read error. The rearrangement links TRBV20-1 to TRBJ2-7; TRBD2 might be the D (6 bases). CDR1 and CDR2 from the germline V gene are DFQATT and SNEGSKA (reference sequence). The CDR3 covers 11 residues. The CDR3 region is CSAGTDYEQHF. The CDR3 nucleotides are TGCAGTGCTGGGACTGATTACGAGCAGCACTTC.

The genes are TRBV6-4 and TRBJ2-5; TRBD1 or TRBD2 may be the D gene (6 bases each). The V end was cut by 0 bases, the J end by 3 bases, with 8 bases between. Germline CDR1 is MRHNA and CDR2 is SNTAGT. The CDR3 extends over 14 amino acids. CDR3 sequence: CASSDSEGEETQYF. The CDR3 nucleotides are TGTGCCAGCAGTGACTCGGAGGGGGAAGAGACCCAGTACTTC.